A single sample gave rise to the 22 T cell receptor beta chains below, sequenced in a study of blood T cell repertoires in COVID-19. Here immunoSEQ multiplex PCR was the method, and the copy in TCRdb shows in-frame clones only, minus some. The table has some 56,000 clones, over 65% seen once. Sequencing was done on a sample of peripheral blood. The receptor set was obtained from a man older than 75 with COVID-19, enrolled during active disease.

V gene TRBV5-1 combines with J gene TRBJ2-1; 9 bases are a match to TRBD2. Germline lookup yields CDR1 SGHRS and CDR2 YFSETQ. J was trimmed by 4 bases and V by 4 bases; bases with no gene match: 6. The CDR3 is made up of 15 amino acids. DNA for the CDR3: TGCGCCAGCAGCCCCGAGGCGGGGGGGTACAATGAGCAGTTCTTC. Translating it yields CASSPEAGGYNEQFF.

This rearrangement joins TRBV29-1 to TRBJ1-2; 9 bases are a match to TRBD1. V was clipped by 6 bases and J by 7 bases; unmatched bases: 15. The CDR3 spans 15 residues. Germline V gene data show CDR1 as SQVTM and CDR2 as ANQGSEA. This CDR3 is CSVGDRASLVGGYTF. The CDR3 DNA reads TGCAGCGTGGGGGACAGGGCATCCTTAGTAGGTGGCTACACCTTC.

This clone showed up just a few times. The V gene is TRBV5-1, the J gene TRBJ1-6; D is uncertain. The CDR3 length is 16 residues. From germline, CDR1 is SGHRS and CDR2 YFSETQ. V was clipped by 5 bases and J by 0 bases, with 12 bases between them. This CDR3 reads CASRPLGSSYNSPLHF. DNA for the CDR3: TGCGCCAGCAGGCCCTTAGGGAGCTCCTATAATTCACCCCTCCACTTT.

The chain joins TRBV7-2 to TRBJ2-3, with TRBD2 identical over 8 bases. The V segment lost 1 base and the J segment 1 base; nucleotides outside the gene matches: 4. The CDR3 sequence is 16 residues long. Germline V gives CDR1 SGHTA, CDR2 FQGNSA. CDR3 DNA: TGTGCCAGCAGCTTAGAGGGGGGACTAGGCACAGATACGCAGTATTTT. Its translation is CASSLEGGLGTDTQYF.

The CDR3: CASASRGVGADTQYF. The CDR3 region has the DNA TGTGCCAGCGCTTCGCGGGGGGTGGGTGCAGATACGCAGTATTTT. The chain is built from TRBV28 and TRBJ2-3; TRBD2 matches at 8 bases. J lost 4 bases, V lost 8 bases, and 11 bases had no gene match. The CDR3 covers 15 residues. In germline, CDR1 is MDHEN, CDR2 SYDVKM.

The V call is TRBV12-2, the J call TRBJ1-2. TRBV12-2 is listed as a pseudogene. The CDR3 totals 13 residues. CDR3 loop: CASRFLPNYGYTF. In DNA, the CDR3 is TGTGCAAGTCGCTTCCTACCGAACTATGGCTACACCTTC.

The chain carries TRBV5-1 and TRBJ1-1; D is uncertain. Trimming shortened V by 7 bases and J by 1 base, and 14 bases separated the two germline ends. This CDR3 is 14 amino acids long. The V gene's germline CDR1 is SGHRS and CDR2 YFSETQ. DNA for the CDR3: TGCGCCAGCCGCCCTTCTGAGGAGAACACTGAAGCTTTCTTT. Protein product: CASRPSEENTEAFF. Combining the CDR3 with reference TRBV5-1 and TRBJ1-1 gives the whole variable domain KAGVTQTPRYLIKTRGQQVTLSCSPISGHRSVSWYQQTPGQGLQFLFEYFSETQRNKGNFPGRFSGRQFSNSRSEMNVSTLELGDSALYLCASRPSEENTEAFFGQGTRLTVV.

This rearrangement joins TRBV19 to TRBJ2-1; 7 bases are a match to TRBD2. The V gene end was trimmed by 0 bases and the J gene end by 9 bases; junction bases not matched to a gene: 2. The CDR3 loop spans 13 amino acids. The germline V gene has CDR1 LNHDA and CDR2 SQIVND (reference sequence). The CDR3 is CASSIDWGGEQFF. For the CDR3, the DNA is TGTGCCAGTAGTATAGATTGGGGGGGTGAGCAGTTCTTC.

The V gene is TRBV4-3, the J gene TRBJ1-2; D uncertain. Germline CDR1 reads LGHNA; CDR2 reads YSLEER. V was shortened by 0 bases and J by 4 bases, with 12 bases between the two germline ends. The CDR3 spans 15 residues. CDR3 amino acids: CASSQDLGTSYGYTF. CDR3 nucleotide sequence: TGCGCCAGCAGCCAAGATCTTGGCACTAGCTATGGCTACACCTTC.

The chain is built from TRBV30 and TRBJ1-2, with TRBD1 matching 8 bases. The junction had 5 bases not matched to a gene; V was cut back by 3 bases and J by 8 bases. This CDR3 comprises 12 residues. Germline V gene sequence: CDR1 GTSNPN, CDR2 SVGIG (reference sequence). CDR3 region: CAWREPGGGYTF. CDR3 bases: TGTGCCTGGAGGGAACCAGGGGGCGGCTACACCTTC.

The V gene is TRBV27, the J gene TRBJ1-5, with 8 bases aligning to TRBD1. The CDR3 has 15 residues. V shed 4 bases and J 5 bases; nucleotides not matched to a gene: 7. CDR1 and CDR2 from the germline V gene are MNHEY and SMNVEV (reference sequence). CDR3 sequence reads: CASSSDRGSDQPQHF. The CDR3 bases are TGTGCCAGCAGTTCCGACAGGGGATCTGATCAGCCCCAGCATTTT.

This chain links TRBV19 with TRBJ1-2, with D hard to call. Trimming cost V 4 bases and J 3 bases, with 15 bases left between them. The V gene's germline CDR1 is LNHDA and CDR2 SQIVND (reference sequence). The CDR3 is made up of 15 amino acids. This CDR3 reads CASSTRGETHYGYTF. The CDR3 region has the DNA TGTGCCAGTAGTACCCGGGGAGAAACCCACTATGGCTACACCTTC. Full variable domain (remainder filled in from reference TRBV19 and TRBJ1-2): DGGITQSPKYLFRKEGQNVTLSCEQNLNHDAMYWYRQDPGQGLRLIYYSQIVNDFQKGDIAEGYSVSREKKESFPLTVTSAQKNPTAFYLCASSTRGETHYGYTFGSGTRLTVV.

This clone was seen a handful of times. V is TRBV24-1 and J is TRBJ1-5; D might be TRBD1 (5 bases). The germline V gene encodes CDR1 KGHDR and CDR2 SFDVKD. The V end was cut by 4 bases, the J end by 3 bases, with 15 bases between. There are 16 residues in the CDR3. The CDR3 DNA sequence: TGTGCCACCAGTGACTCCGACAGAGGATCCAATCAGCCCCAGCATTTT. This codes for CATSDSDRGSNQPQHF.

The count of this clone is one. This sequence joins TRBV5-4 and TRBJ1-2; 8 nucleotides agree with TRBD1. Germline-derived CDR1 and CDR2 are SGHNT and YYREEE (reference sequence). Trimming removed 4 bases from V and 2 bases from J; junction bases left unmatched: 13. This CDR3 region has 17 residues. CDR3 bases: TGTGCCAGCAGCGGCGGCGGGACAGGAACGTCCAACTATGGCTACACCTTC. It yields the protein CASSGGGTGTSNYGYTF. The variable domain in full, completed from reference TRBV5-4 and TRBJ1-2, reads ETGVTQSPTHLIKTRGQQVTLRCSSQSGHNTVSWYQQALGQGPQFIFQYYREEENGRGNFPPRFSGLQFPNYSSELNVNALELDDSALYLCASSGGGTGTSNYGYTFGSGTRLTVV.

The chain employs TRBV5-8 and TRBJ2-1; TRBD2 might be the D (6 bases). The V and J ends lost 4 bases and 6 bases respectively, with 17 bases between them. This CDR3 region has 15 residues. Germline-derived CDR1 and CDR2 are SGHTS and YDEGEE. Here the CDR3 DNA reads TGTGCCAGCAGCCGACAAGGACTATTAAGCAATGAGCAGTTCTTC. Translated: CASSRQGLLSNEQFF.

The V call is TRBV10-1, the J call TRBJ1-4; 9 bases fit TRBD1. After removal of 0 bases from V and 7 bases from J, the junction contained 6 bases not matched to a gene. Germline V gene data show CDR1 as WNHNN and CDR2 as SYGVQD (reference sequence). The CDR3 is made up of 16 amino acids. In DNA form, the CDR3 reads TGCGCCAGCAGTGAGTCGCGGGACAGGGCGGGTGAAAAACTGTTTTTT. It is translated as CASSESRDRAGEKLFF.

The chain employs TRBV2 and TRBJ1-1, with TRBD1 matching 7 bases. The V and J ends lost 10 bases and 5 bases, in that order; junction bases with no gene match: 7. The V gene's germline CDR1 is SNHLY and CDR2 FYNNEI. The CDR3 extends over 12 amino acids. CDR3 residues: CATDTGDTEAFF. The CDR3 region has the DNA TGTGCCACAGATACAGGGGATACTGAAGCTTTCTTT.

This chain uses TRBV5-6 with TRBJ2-5, with a possible D match to TRBD1 (7 bases). From germline, CDR1 is SGHDT and CDR2 YYEEEE. V dropped 1 base and J dropped 7 bases, with 11 bases sitting between them. The CDR3 spans 13 residues. CDR3 in amino acids: CASSLNRGGTQYF. CDR3 nucleotide sequence: TGTGCCAGCAGCTTGAACAGGGGAGGGACCCAGTACTTC.

This clone was counted a single time. The rearrangement links TRBV2 to TRBJ1-5, with TRBD1 matching over 9 bases. The V gene end was trimmed by 6 bases and the J gene end by 8 bases; junction bases not matched to a gene: 11. Germline V gene lookup returns CDR1 SNHLY and CDR2 FYNNEI. This CDR3 has 15 amino acids. This chain's CDR3 is CASRPFRQGVEPQHF. CDR3 DNA sequence: TGTGCCAGCAGGCCGTTTCGACAGGGGGTTGAGCCCCAGCATTTT.

V gene TRBV10-1 combines with J gene TRBJ2-1, with 8 bases fitting TRBD1. The CDR3 length is 15 residues. V was pared by 8 bases and J by 7 bases, with 13 bases of the junction left unmatched. The germline V gene encodes CDR1 WNHNN and CDR2 SYGVQD (reference sequence). CDR3: CASGQDRGGLNEQFF. The CDR3 DNA follows: TGCGCCAGCGGACAAGACAGGGGTGGCTTAAATGAGCAGTTCTTC.

V and J are TRBV30 and TRBJ2-7, with D uncertain. The CDR3 totals 11 residues. In germline, CDR1 is GTSNPN, CDR2 SVGIG (reference sequence). Trimming pared 4 bases from V and 2 bases from J, leaving 6 bases between. This chain's CDR3 is CAWTGAYEQYF. The DNA of the CDR3 is TGTGCCTGGACAGGCGCCTACGAGCAGTACTTC.

The chain employs TRBV9 and TRBJ1-5, with a tentative D call TRBD1 (5 bases). Between the trimmed V and J ends, which lost 4 bases and 4 bases, there was a span of 15 bases. Germline loops: CDR1 SGDLS, CDR2 YYNGEE. The CDR3 runs to 15 residues. The CDR3 sequence is CASSPQASGNQPQHF. DNA of the CDR3: TGTGCCAGCAGCCCACAGGCCTCAGGGAATCAGCCCCAGCATTTT.